This is a list of T cell receptor beta chains from one sample in a study of metastatic and nonmetastatic thyroid tumors. Using MiXCR, TCRdb re-called clones from the PCR reads. The profile covers about 13,000 clones, with about a quarter appearing a single time and about 12% taken by the ten largest. Sequencing was performed on adjacent normal tissue. The receptors derive from a female donor with papillary thyroid cancer or a benign thyroid nodule (not recorded which). Some clones in this sample may be carry-over from other donors' samples. CDR3s include the opening cysteine and the closing phenylalanine or tryptophan. The D gene is left open where the match is weak. Clone size is stated in some rows and not others, as once, few, many or a class when expanded.

d_gene,v_gene,abundance,j_gene,CDR3aa,CDR3nt
-,TRBV2,few,TRBJ2-7,CASSEGGFSYEQYF,TGTGCCAGCAGTGAGGGGGGCTTCTCCTACGAGCAGTACTTC
TRBD1,TRBV9,-,TRBJ1-5,CASSPGPGGRGGRPQHF,TGTGCCAGCAGCCCCGGTCCAGGGGGCCGGGGGGGTCGGCCCCAACATTTT
-,TRBV6-2/TRBV6-3,-,TRBJ1-1,CASIFLRGTSGNTEAFF,TGTGCCAGCATTTTTCTGAGGGGGACAAGTGGTAACACTGAAGCTTTCTTT
TRBD1,TRBV19,many,TRBJ2-7,CASSNRGPRDEQYF,TGTGCCAGTAGTAACAGGGGGCCCCGGGACGAGCAGTACTTC
TRBD1,TRBV6-4,-,TRBJ1-2,CAILDRGNYGYTF,TGTGCCATTCTCGACAGGGGAAACTATGGCTACACCTTC
TRBD1,TRBV9,-,TRBJ1-2,CASSVPGGGDYGYTF,TGTGCCAGCAGCGTACCAGGGGGTGGTGACTATGGCTACACCTTC
-,TRBV7-8,few,TRBJ2-7,CASSLGGQESYEQYF,TGTGCCAGCAGCTTAGGAGGTCAGGAATCCTACGAGCAGTACTTC
-,TRBV27,few,TRBJ2-2,CASSFQSNTGELFF,TGTGCCAGCAGTTTCCAGTCGAACACCGGGGAGCTGTTTTTT
-,TRBV20-1,-,TRBJ2-3,CSASWASWSLYTQYF,TGCAGTGCTAGTTGGGCTAGCTGGAGCCTGTATACGCAGTATTTT
-,TRBV2,-,TRBJ2-7,CASSVRNSYEQYF,TGTGCCAGCAGCGTGCGGAACTCCTACGAGCAGTACTTC
-,TRBV13,medium-sized,TRBJ1-1,CASSLMTGNTEAFF,TGTGCCAGCAGCTTAATGACGGGGAACACTGAAGCTTTCTTT
-,TRBV6-1,few,TRBJ1-5,CASSESGKSQPQHF,TGTGCCAGCAGTGAATCAGGGAAGAGTCAGCCCCAGCATTTT
-,TRBV20-1,-,TRBJ2-7,CSARLRNFPGYEQYF,TGCAGTGCCCGTTTACGAAACTTTCCGGGCTACGAGCAGTACTTC
TRBD2,TRBV6-1,-,TRBJ2-1,CASSEGLAGGPLYEQFF,TGTGCCAGCAGTGAAGGACTAGCGGGAGGGCCGCTCTATGAGCAGTTCTTC
-,TRBV28,-,TRBJ1-2,CASSLRPMNYGYTF,TGTGCCAGCAGTTTACGACCGATGAACTATGGCTACACCTTC
-,TRBV7-2,-,TRBJ1-2,CASSLDNYGYTF,TGTGCCAGCAGCTTAGACAACTATGGCTACACCTTC
-,TRBV6-6,few,TRBJ1-6,CASSYSGRVGDSPLHF,TGTGCCAGCAGTTACTCGGGCCGGGTCGGGGATTCACCCCTCCACTTT
-,TRBV6-1,medium-sized,TRBJ2-1,CASSADPSSYNEQFF,TGTGCCAGCAGCGCTGACCCTAGTTCCTACAATGAGCAGTTCTTC
TRBD2,TRBV20-1,many,TRBJ2-7,CSAPPTSAYEQYF,TGCAGTGCTCCTCCGACTAGCGCCTACGAGCAGTACTTC
TRBD2,TRBV28,-,TRBJ2-1,CASSPTTGTSGSVTYNEQFF,TGTGCCAGCAGTCCAACAACCGGGACTAGCGGGAGTGTCACCTACAATGAGCAGTTCTTC
-,TRBV29-1,few,TRBJ2-7,CSVARAQGEQYF,TGCAGCGTTGCCCGGGCGCAGGGGGAGCAGTACTTC
TRBD2,TRBV10-2,-,TRBJ2-1,CASTIAGAVSEQFF,TGCGCCAGCACCATAGCGGGAGCCGTTAGTGAGCAGTTCTTC
TRBD2,TRBV5-4,-,TRBJ2-3,CASSLEGSGGTDTQYF,TGTGCCAGCAGCTTGGAGGGTAGCGGGGGTACAGATACGCAGTATTTT
-,TRBV28,-,TRBJ2-7,CASREGPTGLTIYEQYF,TGTGCCAGCAGGGAGGGACCTACAGGGTTGACTATCTACGAGCAGTACTTC
-,TRBV12-3/TRBV12-4,few,TRBJ1-1,CASSFGGMNTEAFF,TGTGCCAGCAGTTTTGGCGGGATGAACACTGAAGCTTTCTTT
TRBD1,TRBV5-1,-,TRBJ1-2,CASSLGVTGSGYTF,TGCGCCAGCAGCTTGGGAGTGACAGGGTCTGGCTACACCTTC
TRBD2,TRBV28,medium-sized,TRBJ2-5,CASSSQTSGLQETQYF,TGTGCCAGCAGCTCTCAGACTAGCGGGCTTCAAGAGACCCAGTACTTC
-,TRBV6-1,few,TRBJ2-6,CASTLDSSGANVLTF,TGTGCCAGCACCCTAGACAGCTCTGGGGCCAACGTCCTGACTTTC
-,TRBV7-2,medium-sized,TRBJ2-2,CASSQGSGELFF,TGTGCCAGCAGCCAGGGGTCCGGGGAGCTGTTTTTT
-,TRBV28,-,TRBJ2-1,CASSTIQNRDRYNFEQFF,TGTGCCAGCAGCACAATACAGAACAGGGATAGGTATAACTTTGAGCAGTTCTTC
TRBD2,TRBV12-3/TRBV12-4,few,TRBJ2-2,CASSRAGGSMSGELFF,TGTGCCAGCAGCCGGGCGGGAGGATCCATGTCCGGGGAGCTGTTTTTT
TRBD2,TRBV7-8,medium-sized,TRBJ2-2,CASSLGTRFPGELFF,TGTGCCAGCAGCCTTGGGACTAGATTTCCCGGGGAGCTGTTTTTT
TRBD1,TRBV24-1,few,TRBJ2-3,CATSDAGQGDTQYF,TGTGCCACCAGTGATGCCGGGCAGGGGGACACGCAGTATTTT
TRBD1,TRBV6-1,few,TRBJ1-5,CASSDDRGTGYTNQPQHF,TGTGCCAGCAGTGATGACAGGGGGACGGGGTATACCAATCAGCCACAGCATTTT
-,TRBV20-1,-,TRBJ2-2,CSARAPGPNTGELFF,TGCAGTGCTAGAGCGCCGGGACCTAACACCGGGGAGCTGTTTTTT
-,TRBV5-6,many,TRBJ2-2,CASTSVGELFF,TGTGCCAGCACGTCGGTCGGGGAGCTGTTTTTT
-,TRBV20-1,-,TRBJ2-3,CSASSPNTDTQYF,TGCAGTGCTAGTTCCCCGAACACAGATACGCAGTATTTT
TRBD2,TRBV11-2,-,TRBJ2-2,CASSYTSGPNTGELFF,TGTGCCAGCAGCTATACTAGCGGACCGAACACCGGGGAGCTGTTTTTT
-,TRBV20-1,few,TRBJ2-1,CSAPADSSYNEQFF,TGCAGTGCCCCAGCGGACAGCTCCTACAATGAGCAGTTCTTC
TRBD1,TRBV7-2,medium-sized,TRBJ2-6,CASSLQGASGANVLTF,TGTGCCAGCAGCCTACAGGGGGCCTCTGGGGCCAACGTCCTGACTTTC
-,TRBV7-2,-,TRBJ1-2,CASSLGALSNYGYTF,TGTGCCAGCAGCTTGGGGGCCTTGTCTAACTATGGCTACACCTTC
-,TRBV6-2/TRBV6-3,few,TRBJ2-7,CASSYSRPETYEQYF,TGTGCCAGCAGTTACTCGAGACCTGAGACCTACGAGCAGTACTTC
-,TRBV30,once,TRBJ2-6,CAWIDFSSGANVLTF,TGTGCCTGGATAGATTTCAGCTCTGGGGCCAACGTCCTGACTTTC
-,TRBV6-1,few,TRBJ2-6,CASTRLGPIPGANVLTF,TGCGCCAGCACTCGACTAGGACCCATCCCCGGGGCCAACGTCCTGACTTTC